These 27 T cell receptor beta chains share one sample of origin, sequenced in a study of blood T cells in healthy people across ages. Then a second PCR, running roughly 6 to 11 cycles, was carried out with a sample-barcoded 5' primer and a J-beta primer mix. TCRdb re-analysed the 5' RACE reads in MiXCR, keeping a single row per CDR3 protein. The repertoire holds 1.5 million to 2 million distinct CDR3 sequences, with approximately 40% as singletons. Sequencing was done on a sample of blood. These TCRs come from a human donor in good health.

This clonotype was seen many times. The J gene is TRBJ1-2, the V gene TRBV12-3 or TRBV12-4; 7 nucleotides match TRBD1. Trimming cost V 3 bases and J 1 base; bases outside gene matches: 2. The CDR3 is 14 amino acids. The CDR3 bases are TGTGCCAGCAGTTTCTCAGGGGGTAACTATGGCTACACCTTC. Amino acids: CASSFSGGNYGYTF.

Here the CDR3 DNA reads TGTGCCAGCAGCCCCCGGGACAGGGGACAGGGGACCCAGTACTTC. Amino acids: CASSPRDRGQGTQYF. The rearrangement joins TRBV7-2 to TRBJ2-5; 10 bases map to TRBD1. Germline values: CDR1 SGHTA, CDR2 FQGNSA. Trimming at V came to 5 bases and at J to 7 bases, leaving 10 bases not matched to a gene. The CDR3 length is 15 residues.

The CDR3: CASSQGLVSPLHF. CDR3 nucleotides: TGTGCCAGCTCACAGGGGTTGGTTTCACCCCTCCACTTT. The chain joins TRBV6-6 to TRBJ1-6, with 7 bases that match TRBD1. The CDR3 spans 13 residues. V lost 8 bases and J lost 9; bases outside the gene matches: 7. Per the germline V gene, CDR1 is MNHNY and CDR2 is SVGAGI (reference sequence).

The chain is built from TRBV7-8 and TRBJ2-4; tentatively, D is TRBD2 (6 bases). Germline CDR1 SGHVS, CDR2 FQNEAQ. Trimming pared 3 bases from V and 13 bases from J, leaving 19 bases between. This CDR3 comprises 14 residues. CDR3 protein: CASSLGTQGGEQYF. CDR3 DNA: TGTGCCAGCAGCTTGGGGACCCAAGGAGGGGAGCAGTACTTC.

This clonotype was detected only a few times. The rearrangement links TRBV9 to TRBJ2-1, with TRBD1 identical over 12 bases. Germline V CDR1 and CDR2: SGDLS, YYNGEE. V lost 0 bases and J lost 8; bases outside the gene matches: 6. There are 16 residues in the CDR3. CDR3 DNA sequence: TGTGCCAGCAGCGTAGTGGGGACAGGGGGCATGGATGAGCAGTTCTTC. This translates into CASSVVGTGGMDEQFF.

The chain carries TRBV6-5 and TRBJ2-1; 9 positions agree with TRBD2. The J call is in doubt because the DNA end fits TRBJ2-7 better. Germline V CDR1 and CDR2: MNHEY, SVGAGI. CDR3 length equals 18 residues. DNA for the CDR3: TGTGCCAGCAGTTCGGAAGCGGGGGGCTTAAGCTCCTACAATGAGCAGTACTTC. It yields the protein CASSSEAGGLSSYNEQYF.

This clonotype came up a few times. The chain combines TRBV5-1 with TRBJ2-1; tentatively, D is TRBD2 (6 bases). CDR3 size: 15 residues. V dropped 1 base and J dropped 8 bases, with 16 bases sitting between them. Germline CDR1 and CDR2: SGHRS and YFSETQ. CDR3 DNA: TGCGCCAGCAGCTTGTCTGGCGGGGACTTCGATGAGCAGTTCTTC. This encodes CASSLSGGDFDEQFF.

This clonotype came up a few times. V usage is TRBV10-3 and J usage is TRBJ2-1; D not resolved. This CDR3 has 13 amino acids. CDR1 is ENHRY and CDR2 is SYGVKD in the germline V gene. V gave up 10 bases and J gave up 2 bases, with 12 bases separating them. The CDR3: CATLFSAYNEQFF. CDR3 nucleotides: TGTGCCACCCTTTTCAGCGCCTACAATGAGCAGTTCTTC.

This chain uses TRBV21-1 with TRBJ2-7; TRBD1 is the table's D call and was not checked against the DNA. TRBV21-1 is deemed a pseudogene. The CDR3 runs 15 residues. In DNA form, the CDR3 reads TGTGCCAGCAGCAAAGCGCCGCCCGGGGTGGGGGAGCAGTACTTC. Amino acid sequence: CASSKAPPGVGEQYF.

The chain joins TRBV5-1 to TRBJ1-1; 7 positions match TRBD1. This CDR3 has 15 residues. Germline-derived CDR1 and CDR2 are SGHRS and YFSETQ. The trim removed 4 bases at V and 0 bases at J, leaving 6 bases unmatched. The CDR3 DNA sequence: TGCGCCAGCAGCCCGGACAGGCCGCTGAACACTGAAGCTTTCTTT. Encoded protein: CASSPDRPLNTEAFF.

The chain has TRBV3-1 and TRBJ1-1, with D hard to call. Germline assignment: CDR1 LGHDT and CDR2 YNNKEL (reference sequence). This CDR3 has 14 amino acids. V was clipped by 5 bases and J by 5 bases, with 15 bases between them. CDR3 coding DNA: TGTGCCAGCAGCTCAGCGAATACGGGAACTGAAGCTTTCTTT. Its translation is CASSSANTGTEAFF.

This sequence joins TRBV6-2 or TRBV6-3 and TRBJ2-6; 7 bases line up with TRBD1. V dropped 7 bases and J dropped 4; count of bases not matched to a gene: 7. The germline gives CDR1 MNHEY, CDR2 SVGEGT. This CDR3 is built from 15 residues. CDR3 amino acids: CASTGQAPGANVLTF. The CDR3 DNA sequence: TGTGCCAGCACAGGACAGGCCCCCGGGGCCAACGTCCTGACTTTC.

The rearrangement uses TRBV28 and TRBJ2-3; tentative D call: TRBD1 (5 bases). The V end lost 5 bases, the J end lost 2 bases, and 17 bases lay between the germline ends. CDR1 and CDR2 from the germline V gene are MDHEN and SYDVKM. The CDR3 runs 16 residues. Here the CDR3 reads CASSQETESYTDTQYF. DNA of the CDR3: TGTGCCAGCAGTCAAGAGACAGAATCCTACACAGATACGCAGTATTTT.

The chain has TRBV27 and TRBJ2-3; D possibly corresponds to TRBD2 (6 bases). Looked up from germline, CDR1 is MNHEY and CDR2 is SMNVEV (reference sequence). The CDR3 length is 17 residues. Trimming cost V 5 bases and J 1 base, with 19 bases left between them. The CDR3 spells CASSVGTPLLRTDTQYF. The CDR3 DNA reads TGTGCCAGCAGTGTCGGGACTCCTCTCCTCCGCACAGATACGCAGTATTTT.

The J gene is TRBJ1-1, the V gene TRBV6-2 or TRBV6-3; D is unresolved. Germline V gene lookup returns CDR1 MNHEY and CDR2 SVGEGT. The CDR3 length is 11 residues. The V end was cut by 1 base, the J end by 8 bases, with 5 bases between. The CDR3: CASSYYWEAFF. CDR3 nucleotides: TGTGCCAGCAGTTACTACTGGGAAGCTTTCTTT.

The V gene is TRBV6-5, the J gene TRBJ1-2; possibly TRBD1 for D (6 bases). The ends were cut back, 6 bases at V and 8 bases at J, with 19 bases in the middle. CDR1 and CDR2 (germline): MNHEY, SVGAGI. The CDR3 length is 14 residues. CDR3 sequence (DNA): TGTGCCAGCAGCCAGGGGATTGGCGCCGGGGGCTACACCTTC. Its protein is CASSQGIGAGGYTF.

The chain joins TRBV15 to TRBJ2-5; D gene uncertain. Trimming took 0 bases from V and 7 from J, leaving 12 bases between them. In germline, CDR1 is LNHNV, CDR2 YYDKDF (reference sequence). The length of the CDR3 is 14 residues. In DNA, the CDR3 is TGTGCCACCAGCAGAGATCGGCACGTAGCGACCCAGTACTTC. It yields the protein CATSRDRHVATQYF.

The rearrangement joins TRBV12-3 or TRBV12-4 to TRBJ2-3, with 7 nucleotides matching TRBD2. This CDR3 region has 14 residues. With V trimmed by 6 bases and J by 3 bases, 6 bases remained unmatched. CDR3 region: CASRIGAGTDTQYF. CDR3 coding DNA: TGTGCCAGCAGGATCGGAGCGGGGACAGATACGCAGTATTTT.

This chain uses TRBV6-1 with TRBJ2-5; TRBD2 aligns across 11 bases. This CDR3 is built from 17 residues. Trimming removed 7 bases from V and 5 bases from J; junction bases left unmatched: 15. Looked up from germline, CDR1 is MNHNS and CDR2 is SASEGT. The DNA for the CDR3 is TGTGCCAGCAATGCGGGGGGGCTAGCGGGGGGCTGTGAGACCCAGTACTTC. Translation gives CASNAGGLAGGCETQYF.

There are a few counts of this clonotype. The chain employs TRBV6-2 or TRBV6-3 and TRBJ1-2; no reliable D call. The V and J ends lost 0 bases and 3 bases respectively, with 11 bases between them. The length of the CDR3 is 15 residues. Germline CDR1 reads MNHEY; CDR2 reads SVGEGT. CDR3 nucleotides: TGTGCCAGCAGTTACTCGCTCCAACCGCACTATGGCTACACCTTC. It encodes CASSYSLQPHYGYTF.

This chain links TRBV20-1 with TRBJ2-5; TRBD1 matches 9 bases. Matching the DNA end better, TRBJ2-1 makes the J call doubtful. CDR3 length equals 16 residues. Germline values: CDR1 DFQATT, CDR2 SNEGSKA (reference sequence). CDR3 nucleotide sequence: TGCAGTGCTAGAGATTCCGGGGCGACAGGGGGGGAGACCCAGTTCTTC. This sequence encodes CSARDSGATGGETQFF.

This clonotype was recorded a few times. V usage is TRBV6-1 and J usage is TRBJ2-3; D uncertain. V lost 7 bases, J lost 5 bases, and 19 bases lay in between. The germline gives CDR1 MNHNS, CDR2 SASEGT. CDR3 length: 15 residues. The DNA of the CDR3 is TGTGCCAGCATCGCCGAAGTTCGAAGGCGAGATACGCAGTATTTT. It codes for CASIAEVRRRDTQYF.

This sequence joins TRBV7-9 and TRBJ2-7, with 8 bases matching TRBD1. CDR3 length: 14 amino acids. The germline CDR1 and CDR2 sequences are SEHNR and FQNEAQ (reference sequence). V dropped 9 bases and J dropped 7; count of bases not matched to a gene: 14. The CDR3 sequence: CASSTRTGPGEQYF. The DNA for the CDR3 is TGTGCCAGTAGCACAAGGACAGGGCCAGGTGAGCAGTACTTC.

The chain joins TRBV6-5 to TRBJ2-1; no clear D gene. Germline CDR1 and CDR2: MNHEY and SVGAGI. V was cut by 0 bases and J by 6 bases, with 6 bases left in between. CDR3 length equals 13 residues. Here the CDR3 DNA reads TGTGCCAGCAGTTACTCGAGTAGCAATGAGCAGTTCTTC. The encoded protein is CASSYSSSNEQFF.

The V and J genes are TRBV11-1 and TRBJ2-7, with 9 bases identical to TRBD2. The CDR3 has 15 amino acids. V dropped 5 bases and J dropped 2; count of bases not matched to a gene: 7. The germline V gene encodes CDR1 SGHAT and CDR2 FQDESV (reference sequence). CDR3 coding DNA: TGTGCCAGCAGCGGGCTAGCGGGGAGAACCTACGAGCAGTACTTC. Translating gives CASSGLAGRTYEQYF. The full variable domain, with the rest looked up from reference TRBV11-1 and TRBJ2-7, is EAEVAQSPRYKITEKSQAVAFWCDPISGHATLYWYRQILGQGPELLVQFQDESVVDDSQLPKDRFSAERLKGVDSTLKIQPAELGDSAMYLCASSGLAGRTYEQYFGPGTRLTVT.

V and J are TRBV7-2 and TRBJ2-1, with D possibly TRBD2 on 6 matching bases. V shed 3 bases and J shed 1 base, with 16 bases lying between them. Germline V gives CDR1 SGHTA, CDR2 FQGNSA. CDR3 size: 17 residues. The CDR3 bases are TGTGCCAGCAGCTTCTCAGCGGCCGGGGGTTCCTACAATGAGCAGTTCTTC. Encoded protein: CASSFSAAGGSYNEQFF. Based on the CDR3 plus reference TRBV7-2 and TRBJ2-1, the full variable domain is GAGVSQSPSNKVTEKGKDVELRCDPISGHTALYWYRQSLGQGLEFLIYFQGNSAPDKSGLPSDRFSAERTGGSVSTLTIQRTQQEDSAVYLCASSFSAAGGSYNEQFFGPGTRLTVL.

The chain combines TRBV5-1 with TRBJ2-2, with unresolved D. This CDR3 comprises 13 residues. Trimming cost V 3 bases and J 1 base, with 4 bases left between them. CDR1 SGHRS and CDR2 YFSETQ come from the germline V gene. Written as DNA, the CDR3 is TGCGCCAGCAGCTACAGGAACACCGGGGAGCTGTTTTTT. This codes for CASSYRNTGELFF. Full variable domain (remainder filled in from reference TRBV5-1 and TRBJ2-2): KAGVTQTPRYLIKTRGQQVTLSCSPISGHRSVSWYQQTPGQGLQFLFEYFSETQRNKGNFPGRFSGRQFSNSRSEMNVSTLELGDSALYLCASSYRNTGELFFGEGSRLTVL.